The 22 T cell receptor beta chains below all came from one sample that was sequenced in a study of T cells in Graves' hyperthyroidism and ophthalmopathy. It was RNA transcripts that yielded the amplified TCR beta CDR3 regions. Primed by the HTBI set, a first-round RT-PCR was run on the TCR CDR3. MiXCR, run by TCRdb on the multiplex PCR reads, gives a single entry per CDR3 protein. The sample lists approximately 530,000 distinct CDR3 sequences, roughly a sixth occurring once. Sequencing was done on a sample of blood. The origin of the receptors is a young woman with Graves' hyperthyroidism.

This clonotype showed up just a few times. The chain employs TRBV24-1 and TRBJ2-5; the match to TRBD1 covers 7 bases. CDR3 length: 16 amino acids. The J segment lost 2 bases and the V segment lost 4 bases, leaving 9 bases of the junction unmatched. The V gene's germline CDR1 is KGHDR and CDR2 SFDVKD. The CDR3 region is CATSDDRVSTQETQYF. The CDR3, as DNA: TGTGCCACCAGTGACGACAGGGTATCCACTCAAGAGACCCAGTACTTC.

This chain connects TRBV19 to TRBJ1-5, with 7 bases that match TRBD1. Germline V gene lookup returns CDR1 LNHDA and CDR2 SQIVND (reference sequence). CDR3 length equals 14 residues. V was clipped by 6 bases and J by 7 bases; unmatched bases: 9. Here the CDR3 DNA reads TGTGCCAGTAGAAGTGACAGGGCAGGACAGCCCCAGCATTTT. Protein sequence: CASRSDRAGQPQHF.

This clonotype was seen only a few times. V and J are TRBV28 and TRBJ2-2, with D perhaps TRBD1 (6 bases). The length of the CDR3 is 16 residues. V was clipped by 10 bases and J by 2 bases, with 20 bases between them. Germline V gives CDR1 MDHEN, CDR2 SYDVKM. CDR3 DNA sequence: TGTGCCATCACTCCAGGGGCAATTCTTAACACCGGGGAGCTGTTTTTT. Translated: CAITPGAILNTGELFF. The full variable domain, its missing parts supplied by reference TRBV28 and TRBJ2-2, is DVKVTQSSRYLVKRTGEKVFLECVQDMDHENMFWYRQDPGLGLRLIYFSYDVKMKEKGDIPEGYSVSREKKERFSLILESASTNQTSMYLCAITPGAILNTGELFFGEGSRLTVL.

The chain recombines TRBV5-8 with TRBJ1-5; D is uncertain. The CDR3 has 14 amino acids. V dropped 2 bases and J dropped 3 bases, with 9 bases sitting between them. From germline, CDR1 is SGHTS and CDR2 YDEGEE. CDR3 in amino acids: CASSFRSSNQPQHF. The CDR3 DNA reads TGTGCCAGCAGCTTTAGGAGTTCCAATCAGCCCCAGCATTTT.

The J gene is TRBJ2-1, the V gene TRBV20-1, with 11 positions matching TRBD2. Gene TRBJ2-7 matches the end of the DNA better, so the J call may be wrong. CDR3 length equals 16 residues. Germline CDR1 is DFQATT and CDR2 is SNEGSKA (reference sequence). The CDR3 here is CSASFSGGVDYNEQYF. DNA for the CDR3: TGCAGTGCTAGTTTTAGCGGGGGGGTTGACTACAATGAGCAGTACTTC.

This clonotype was recorded many times. The rearrangement joins TRBV20-1 to TRBJ2-1; D is uncertain. V shed 3 bases and J shed 4 bases, with 13 bases lying between them. The CDR3 loop spans 14 amino acids. Germline V gives CDR1 DFQATT, CDR2 SNEGSKA (reference sequence). CDR3 DNA: TGCAGTGCTAGCTTCGCGCCCGATTACAATGAGCAGTTCTTC. It specifies CSASFAPDYNEQFF.

The chain is built from TRBV15 and TRBJ2-3; maybe TRBD2 (5 bases). Germline-derived CDR1 and CDR2 are LNHNV and YYDKDF (reference sequence). This CDR3 is built from 14 residues. V was cut by 4 bases and J by 2 bases, with 10 bases left in between. The CDR3 bases are TGTGCCACCAGCATAACGGGGATCACAGATACGCAGTATTTT. This codes for CATSITGITDTQYF.

This clonotype was seen many times. The V and J genes are TRBV11-1 and TRBJ2-1; 9 nucleotides line up with TRBD2. The junction had 8 bases not matched to a gene; V was cut back by 1 base and J by 1 base. The CDR3 loop spans 18 amino acids. CDR1 and CDR2 (germline): SGHAT, FQDESV (reference sequence). The CDR3: CASSLGGWGLASYNEQFF. The CDR3 coding sequence is TGTGCCAGCAGCTTAGGTGGTTGGGGACTAGCTTCCTACAATGAGCAGTTCTTC.

V usage is TRBV6-1 and J usage is TRBJ1-2; D unclear. This CDR3 contains 11 residues. Germline loops: CDR1 MNHNS, CDR2 SASEGT. The V end lost 7 bases, the J end lost 4 bases, and 7 bases lay between the germline ends. CDR3 DNA sequence: TGTGCCAGCAACGAGATCTATGGCTACACCTTC. Its translation: CASNEIYGYTF.

This clonotype was seen more than once but under ten times. The chain links TRBV2 to TRBJ2-7, with TRBD1 identical over 9 bases. Germline assignment: CDR1 SNHLY and CDR2 FYNNEI. The CDR3 extends over 13 amino acids. Germline trimming cut 6 bases from V and 5 bases from J; bases unmatched to any gene: 5. In DNA form, the CDR3 reads TGTGCCAGCAGCACAGGGGGCGCGGACGAGCAGTACTTC. Its protein product is CASSTGGADEQYF.

Many counts were recorded for this clonotype. The CDR3 nucleotides are TGTGCCAGCAGACACGCCCTGGACAGGGGTCACTACGAGCAGTACTTC. Encoded protein: CASRHALDRGHYEQYF. The V gene is TRBV12-3 or TRBV12-4, the J gene TRBJ2-7; 9 bases line up with TRBD1. The CDR3 sequence is 16 residues long. With 6 bases clipped from V and 3 bases from J, the junction kept 12 bases outside the gene matches.

The chain is built from TRBV19 and TRBJ1-4; a weak D match, TRBD1 (5 bases). The CDR3 runs 11 residues. V was cut by 10 bases and J by 4 bases, with 7 bases left in between. The germline V gene has CDR1 LNHDA and CDR2 SQIVND (reference sequence). The CDR3, as DNA: TGTGCCACAGGGAGTAATGAAAAACTGTTTTTT. It codes for CATGSNEKLFF.

This clonotype occurred many times. The chain links TRBV18 to TRBJ2-1; 8 bases match TRBD2. The V and J ends lost 3 bases and 5 bases, in that order; junction bases with no gene match: 9. Germline V gene sequence: CDR1 KGHSH, CDR2 LQKENI. The CDR3 has 16 residues. CDR3 in DNA: TGTGCCAGCTCACCGTCTGTGGGTAGCGGGGACAATGAGCAGTTCTTC. It is translated as CASSPSVGSGDNEQFF.

This clonotype has a handful of counts. This chain links TRBV24-1 with TRBJ2-7, with unresolved D. Germline assignment: CDR1 KGHDR and CDR2 SFDVKD. Trimming cost V 4 bases and J 2 bases, with 11 bases left between them. CDR3 length: 14 residues. The CDR3 sequence is CATSEPRSTYEQYF. CDR3 coding DNA: TGTGCCACCAGTGAACCCAGGAGCACCTACGAGCAGTACTTC.

The rearrangement links TRBV25-1 to TRBJ1-5; tentative D call: TRBD1 (6 bases). Trimming shortened V by 1 base and J by 5 bases, and 9 bases separated the two germline ends. This CDR3 is 14 amino acids long. Germline CDR1 and CDR2: MGHDK and SYGVNS. CDR3 DNA sequence: TGTGCCAGCAGTGAATTAGGGGGGCATCAGCCCCAGCATTTT. As protein: CASSELGGHQPQHF.

J is TRBJ2-1 and V is TRBV20-1; no clear D gene. Germline loops: CDR1 DFQATT, CDR2 SNEGSKA (reference sequence). V was cut by 5 bases and J by 15 bases, with 20 bases left in between. This CDR3 has 12 residues. DNA for the CDR3: TGCAGTGCTGGGTCCAGTACTACCCGGCGGTTCTTC. This gives the protein CSAGSSTTRRFF.

This clonotype occurred a few times. V is TRBV28 and J is TRBJ2-1; the D call may be TRBD1 or TRBD2 (6 bases each). V gave up 3 bases and J gave up 6 bases, with 15 bases separating them. Germline V gives CDR1 MDHEN, CDR2 SYDVKM. CDR3 size: 15 residues. CDR3 DNA sequence: TGTGCCAGCAGTTTGGGGGGACAACGCTTCAATGAGCAGTTCTTC. Protein: CASSLGGQRFNEQFF.

This clonotype appeared many times. The chain recombines TRBV20-1 with TRBJ2-7, with a tentative D call TRBD1 (6 bases). The CDR3 is made up of 13 amino acids. Per germline, CDR1 DFQATT and CDR2 SNEGSKA (reference sequence). The V end lost 5 bases, the J end lost 2 bases, and 13 bases lay between the germline ends. CDR3 protein: CSAAGTLTYEQYF. The CDR3 DNA reads TGCAGTGCTGCTGGGACATTGACCTACGAGCAGTACTTC.

This clonotype was picked up a small number of times. The chain recombines TRBV7-9 with TRBJ1-1; tentative D call: TRBD1 (5 bases). The germline V gene encodes CDR1 SEHNR and CDR2 FQNEAQ (reference sequence). This CDR3 comprises 14 residues. Deletions cut 5 bases from V and 4 bases from J, with 14 bases between. The chain's CDR3 is CASSLLGGITEAFF. DNA for the CDR3: TGTGCCAGCAGCCTTCTTGGGGGGATCACTGAAGCTTTCTTT. The entire variable domain, with the rest obtained from reference TRBV7-9 and TRBJ1-1, is as follows: DTGVSQNPRHKITKRGQNVTFRCDPISEHNRLYWYRQTLGQGPEFLTYFQNEAQLEKSRLLSDRFSAERPKGSFSTLEIQRTEQGDSAMYLCASSLLGGITEAFFGQGTRLTVV.

This clonotype was seen many times. The J gene is TRBJ1-6, the V gene TRBV6-2 or TRBV6-3; possible D gene TRBD1, 5 bases. CDR1 is MNHEY and CDR2 is SVGEGT in the germline V gene. V lost 0 bases and J lost 8, with 17 bases in between. The CDR3 is 17 residues long. CDR3 DNA: TGTGCCAGCAGTTACTCGAAAGGGGCTGTACCCGATTCACCCCTCCACTTT. This gives the protein CASSYSKGAVPDSPLHF.

The V gene is TRBV24-1, the J gene TRBJ2-3; D is undetermined. This CDR3 comprises 16 residues. In germline, CDR1 is KGHDR, CDR2 SFDVKD. Between the trimmed V and J ends, which lost 4 bases and 1 base, there was a span of 14 bases. Written as DNA, the CDR3 is TGTGCCACCAGTGACACCTCCAGCGAACGCACAGATACGCAGTATTTT. Translation gives CATSDTSSERTDTQYF.

There are many counts of this clonotype. V is TRBV2 and J is TRBJ2-7; perhaps TRBD2 as D (6 bases). In germline, CDR1 is SNHLY, CDR2 FYNNEI. The CDR3 length is 15 residues. Trimming took off 6 bases at V and 1 base at J, with 16 bases between the two ends. The CDR3 DNA follows: TGTGCCAGCAGCGCAGCGGGTCGGGCATCCTACGAGCAGTACTTC. This sequence encodes CASSAAGRASYEQYF.